Shown below are 14 T cell receptor beta chains from a single sample sequenced in a study of molecular identifiers for immune sequencing clone quantification (dated by TCRdb to 2017 to 2018). Library generation was performed with PCR. Sequencing instrument: Illumina HiSeq 4000. TCRdb cleaned the public reads at Q25 with fastp, built clones with MiXCR and kept in-frame beta chains. CDR3 protein sequences are deduplicated, and each keeps its most common genes and DNA. This sample holds approximately 670,000 distinct CDR3 sequences; just under 20% were observed only once. Of the sample, roughly 0.83% is held by the ten largest clones. Sequencing was carried out using naive CD8+ T cells from blood, with Jurkat cell RNA spiked in. The sample's cell subset or site label, decoded: FACS-sorted CD8+CD4-CCR7+CD45RA+ naive T cells. These receptors were taken from a human donor in good health. Some libraries in this study had Jurkat cell RNA spiked in.

Ten or more counts support this clonotype. CDR3 residues: CSAYGMLARTDTQYF. CDR3 bases: TGCAGTGCTTACGGGATGCTAGCCCGCACAGATACGCAGTATTTT. V usage is TRBV20-1 and J usage is TRBJ2-3; D possibly corresponds to TRBD2 (5 bases). Trimming removed 5 bases at V and 1 base at J, with 16 bases between. CDR3 length: 15 residues. CDR1 is DFQATT, CDR2 SNEGSKA, per germline (reference sequence).

To note about this clonotype: A much larger clone differs from this one at a single base, so this may be a read error. The chain carries TRBV4-2 and TRBJ1-1; D call uncertain. CDR1 LGHNA and CDR2 YNFKEQ come from the germline V gene. Trimming removed 0 bases at V and 1 base at J, with 18 bases between. The length of the CDR3 is 18 residues. CDR3 nucleotides: TGTGCCAGCAGCCAAGACGACTTTAGCGGTCCTCCGAACACTGAAGCTTTCTTT. It translates to CASSQDDFSGPPNTEAFF.

This clonotype has a count of ten or more. The chain recombines TRBV21-1 with TRBJ2-5; TRBD1, the table's D call, was not compared with the DNA. TRBV21-1 is described as a pseudogene. CDR3 size: 16 residues. The CDR3 is CASSITTGHHQETQYF. CDR3 bases: TGTGCCAGCAGCATTACCACGGGACACCACCAAGAGACCCAGTACTTC.

This clonotype occurred many times. This chain joins TRBV7-9 and TRBJ2-3; TRBD2 matches at 15 bases. Germline CDR1 and CDR2: SEHNR and FQNEAQ (reference sequence). The CDR3 has 16 amino acids. V lost 4 bases, J lost 6 bases, and 5 bases stayed unmatched. CDR3 protein: CASSWTSGRAVDTQYF. The DNA of the CDR3 is TGTGCCAGCAGCTGGACTAGCGGGAGGGCCGTCGATACGCAGTATTTT. The full variable domain, completed using reference TRBV7-9 and TRBJ2-3, is DTGVSQNPRHKITKRGQNVTFRCDPISEHNRLYWYRQTLGQGPEFLTYFQNEAQLEKSRLLSDRFSAERPKGSFSTLEIQRTEQGDSAMYLCASSWTSGRAVDTQYFGPGTRLTVL.

Comments on this clonotype: A read error may explain this, as a much larger clone is one base away. The chain couples TRBV29-1 to TRBJ2-2, with 7 positions matching TRBD1. This CDR3 has 14 residues. CDR1 and CDR2 from the germline V gene are SQVTM and ANQGSEA. The CDR3 DNA reads TGCAGCGTTGATTTGACAGGGAACACCCGGGAGCTGTTTTTT. It codes for CSVDLTGNTRELFF.

A few counts support this clonotype. This chain links TRBV2 with TRBJ1-1, with no clear D. V was shortened by 1 base and J by 2 bases, with 8 bases between the two germline ends. The germline V gene encodes CDR1 SNHLY and CDR2 FYNNEI. The CDR3 spans 14 residues. CDR3 amino acids: CASSEGALNTEAFF. The CDR3, as DNA: TGTGCCAGCAGTGAAGGGGCCCTCAACACTGAAGCTTTCTTT. Looking up the rest from reference TRBV2 and TRBJ1-1 gives the full variable domain: EPEVTQTPSHQVTQMGQEVILRCVPISNHLYFYWYRQILGQKVEFLVSFYNNEISEKSEIFDDQFSVERPDGSNFTLKIRSTKLEDSAMYFCASSEGALNTEAFFGQGTRLTVV.

Remarks on this clonotype: A much larger clone differs from this one at a single base, so this may be a read error. This chain uses TRBV27 with TRBJ2-7, with a weak D call TRBD2 (7 bases). Germline values: CDR1 MNHEY, CDR2 SMNVEV (reference sequence). The V end lost 4 bases, the J end lost 6 bases, and 19 bases lay between the germline ends. The CDR3 extends over 15 amino acids. The DNA of the CDR3 is TGTGCCAGCAGTTCAGAAGGGGGAGGGGCACCCGAGCAGTACTTC. This encodes CASSSEGGGAPEQYF.

This clonotype appeared a few times. The chain recombines TRBV7-9 with TRBJ2-1; D is uncertain. This CDR3 region has 13 residues. The germline V and J ends were trimmed by 1 base and 7 bases, with 8 bases remaining between them. CDR1 SEHNR and CDR2 FQNEAQ come from the germline V gene (reference sequence). CDR3 sequence reads: CASSLGSTNEQFF. In DNA, the CDR3 is TGTGCCAGCAGCTTAGGTAGTACGAATGAGCAGTTCTTC.

Notes on this clonotype: Since the CDR3 does not end with the conserved phenylalanine or tryptophan, this likely comes from a read error. The chain has TRBV28 and TRBJ2-3; D gene uncertain. The V end was cut by 3 bases, the J end by 2 bases, with 12 bases between. CDR3 length: 15 residues. CDR1 is MDHEN and CDR2 is SYDVKM in the germline V gene. CDR3 region: CASSFFSSDTDTQYP. CDR3 nucleotides: TGTGCCAGCAGTTTTTTCTCTTCCGACACAGATACGCAGTATCCT.

The CDR3 DNA reads TGTGCTAGTGGTTTGTCCCTACATGGTCCGGCTGGCTACACCTTC. It yields the protein CASGLSLHGPAGYTF. The chain carries TRBV12-5 and TRBJ1-2; D not certain. V lost 2 bases and J 7 bases, leaving 17 bases between the germline ends. The germline V gene has CDR1 LGHNT and CDR2 FRNRAP. The CDR3 totals 15 residues.

This clonotype was counted at least ten times. CDR3 DNA sequence: TGTGCCTGGAGGCCCGGACTTAACAATCAGCCCCAGCATTTT. Its translation: CAWRPGLNNQPQHF. The V and J genes are TRBV30 and TRBJ1-5; no reliable D call. Trimming took off 3 bases at V and 3 bases at J, with 12 bases between the two ends. CDR3 length: 14 residues. The germline V gene has CDR1 GTSNPN and CDR2 SVGIG (reference sequence).

The J gene is TRBJ2-7, the V gene TRBV28, with TRBD1 identical over 7 bases. Germline CDR1 is MDHEN and CDR2 is SYDVKM. CDR3 length equals 15 residues. With 8 bases clipped from V and 5 bases from J, the junction kept 15 bases outside the gene matches. CDR3 residues: CASGARGRRYHEQYF. CDR3 DNA: TGTGCCAGCGGGGCGAGGGGGCGAAGATACCACGAGCAGTACTTC.

The J gene is TRBJ2-1, the V gene TRBV27; 8 nucleotides agree with TRBD1. The germline gives CDR1 MNHEY, CDR2 SMNVEV (reference sequence). The CDR3 sequence is 17 residues long. V shed 3 bases and J 8 bases; nucleotides not matched to a gene: 15. The CDR3 bases are TGTGCCAGCAGTTTGCTCCCGGACAGGGTCCTCTGGGATGAGCAGTTCTTC. This codes for CASSLLPDRVLWDEQFF.

This clonotype was counted at least ten times. The CDR3 region is CASSQDGLAGGLSGEQYF. The CDR3 DNA sequence: TGTGCCAGCAGCCAAGACGGCCTAGCGGGAGGGCTGAGTGGTGAGCAGTACTTC. V and J are TRBV4-2 and TRBJ2-7, with 12 bases matching TRBD2. V trimming: 0 bases; J trimming: 7 bases; junction bases outside the gene matches: 13. The CDR3 spans 18 residues. From germline, CDR1 is LGHNA and CDR2 YNFKEQ.